The entry below gives a single TCR beta chain sequence along with its context. J lost 2 bases, V lost 2 bases, and 7 bases had no gene match. CDR3 size: 16 residues. Germline loops: CDR1 SEHNR, CDR2 FQNEAQ (reference sequence). As originally analysed: Reference gene primer amplification in the assay estimated nucleated cell counts. Sequenced by immunoSEQ multiplex PCR; TCRdb stores in-frame clones only, minus some. V, J and clone size were drawn from that table, and D and trimming were deduced from the DNA. The data hold under 250,000 clones, with about 82% observed a single time. The data are from a study of blood T cell repertoires in COVID-19. Study summary: There were acute and convalescent COVID-19 samples, and they came from the United States, Italy and Spain. PBMCs, B-cell-depleted T cells, or T cells were the source of the cDNA or gDNA that made up the material.

The sequenced sample consisted of PBMCs or T cells enriched from blood (not recorded which). The rearrangement joins TRBV7-9 to TRBJ2-3, with 7 bases matching TRBD2. This sequence was found in a woman between 50 and 59 years old with acute COVID-19. The CDR3 DNA reads as TGTGCCAGCAGCTTAAACGGCGGGGGATACACAGATACGCAGTATTTT. Amino acids: CASSLNGGGYTDTQYF.